This T cell receptor beta chain was observed in a study of cytomegalovirus exposure and HLA in healthy donors. Study-wide points: Previous analysis showed most TCR beta V segments were productive about 87% or about 30% of the time.

Amplification used 60 Vbeta primers and 13 Jbeta primers. In the original processing: Among the unique TCR beta chains that a later analysis counted, about 81 million in all, 9.5 million to 11 million were shared. Here immunoSEQ multiplex PCR was the method, and the copy in TCRdb shows in-frame clones only, minus some. V and J calls and clone size come straight from that table; D and trimming were deduced from the DNA. Here the sample table reports roughly 120,000 clones. The CDR3 length is 14 residues. In germline, CDR1 is SQVTM, CDR2 ANQGSEA. J gave up 9 bases and V 6 bases, and 13 bases lay outside the gene matches. Details on this clone: Its antigen is not identified.

The clonotype was recovered from a man in his late teens or twenties in good health and CMV-seronegative. J is TRBJ2-1 and V is TRBV29-1, with 8 bases identical to TRBD2. Sequenced material: PBMCs. DNA of the CDR3: TGCAGCGTCAACCCTTCGGGGGGGTTCGGTGAGCAGTTCTTC. Protein: CSVNPSGGFGEQFF.